These 17 T cell receptor beta chains share one sample of origin, sequenced in a study of control samples from healthy donors and cancer patients. Assay used: immunoSEQ multiplex PCR; TCRdb lists only in-frame clones, some missing. The sample gives more than 95,000 clones, around nine tenths of which show up once; 8% to 9% is in the top ten. The sequenced sample consisted of blood. These TCRs come from a man aged 40-50 years in good health.

This clone was seen just once. The chain recombines TRBV19 with TRBJ2-1; TRBD1 agrees at 7 bases. After removal of 5 bases from V and 3 bases from J, the junction contained 7 bases not matched to a gene. This CDR3 comprises 15 residues. CDR1 LNHDA and CDR2 SQIVND come from the germline V gene (reference sequence). The CDR3 coding sequence is TGTGCCAGTAGTCCAGACAGGGCTCGCTACAATGAGCAGTTCTTC. Translated, it gives CASSPDRARYNEQFF.

For the CDR3, the DNA is TGTGCCAGCTCAACGGTACCACTGACAGCTAACTATGGCTACACCTTC. Amino acid sequence: CASSTVPLTANYGYTF. V gene TRBV18 combines with J gene TRBJ1-2, with a possible D match to TRBD1 (5 bases). In germline, CDR1 is KGHSH, CDR2 LQKENI. Trimming pared 5 bases from V and 0 bases from J, leaving 16 bases between. This CDR3 has 16 amino acids.

V gene TRBV30 combines with J gene TRBJ1-6, with TRBD1 identical over 10 bases. Germline CDR1 and CDR2: GTSNPN and SVGIG (reference sequence). V lost 0 bases, J lost 7 bases, and 12 bases stayed unmatched. This CDR3 is built from 18 residues. The CDR3 is CAWSVRDRGLIGNSPLHF. CDR3 nucleotides: TGTGCCTGGAGTGTAAGGGACAGGGGCTTGATAGGGAATTCACCCCTCCACTTT.

This sequence joins TRBV25-1 and TRBJ1-6; weak D call: TRBD1 (6 bases). This CDR3 contains 12 residues. The germline gives CDR1 MGHDK, CDR2 SYGVNS. The ends were cut back, 9 bases at V and 7 bases at J, with 10 bases in the middle. Here the CDR3 DNA reads TGTGCCAGTCGACAGGAGAATTCACCCCTCCACTTT. This sequence encodes CASRQENSPLHF. Drawing the rest from reference TRBV25-1 and TRBJ1-6, the complete variable domain is EADIYQTPRYLVIGTGKKITLECSQTMGHDKMYWYQQDPGMELHLIHYSYGVNSTEKGDLSSESTVSRIRTEHFPLTLESARPSHTSQYLCASRQENSPLHFGNGTRLTVT.

The rearrangement uses TRBV5-1 and TRBJ2-1, with TRBD2 matching 10 bases. The V gene end was trimmed by 4 bases and the J gene end by 4 bases; junction bases not matched to a gene: 8. CDR1 and CDR2 from the germline V gene are SGHRS and YFSETQ. The CDR3 spans 16 residues. Here the CDR3 DNA reads TGCGCCAGCAGCAGTCCGGGACTAGCGACGTACAATGAGCAGTTCTTC. This translates into CASSSPGLATYNEQFF.

CDR3 sequence: CASSFIIRDRGNSPLHF. CDR3 DNA sequence: TGCGCCAGCAGCTTCATCATCCGGGACAGGGGTAATTCACCCCTCCACTTT. V usage is TRBV5-1 and J usage is TRBJ1-6; the match to TRBD1 covers 10 bases. The length of the CDR3 is 17 residues. Germline-derived CDR1 and CDR2 are SGHRS and YFSETQ. V gave up 2 bases and J gave up 6 bases; unmatched junction bases: 8.

V is TRBV16 and J is TRBJ2-3; no clear D. Germline lookup yields CDR1 KGHSY and CDR2 FQNENV. The ends were cut back, 1 base at V and 0 bases at J, with 8 bases in the middle. This CDR3 region has 15 residues. The CDR3 is CASSQFGPSTDTQYF. Written as DNA, the CDR3 is TGTGCCAGCAGCCAATTCGGACCTAGCACAGATACGCAGTATTTT.

This chain links TRBV7-7 with TRBJ1-6, with 7 bases matching TRBD1. J gave up 9 bases and V 6 bases, and 11 bases lay outside the gene matches. CDR3 length: 15 residues. Germline V lookup: CDR1 SSHAT, CDR2 FNYEAQ (reference sequence). CDR3 in amino acids: CASSIDRAYGSPLHF. CDR3 nucleotides: TGTGCCAGCAGTATTGACAGGGCTTACGGTTCACCCCTCCACTTT.

The DNA for the CDR3 is TGTGCCAGCTCCGGGACAGGGTCCAATGAGCAGTTCTTC. Protein sequence: CASSGTGSNEQFF. The chain couples TRBV5-6 to TRBJ2-1, with TRBD1 identical over 9 bases. CDR3 length equals 13 residues. The germline CDR1 and CDR2 sequences are SGHDT and YYEEEE. V shed 7 bases, J shed 6 bases, and the junction held 5 bases outside the gene matches.

The V call is TRBV4-3, the J call TRBJ1-2, with a tentative D call TRBD1 (6 bases). This CDR3 spans 15 amino acids. V dropped 5 bases and J dropped 2 bases, with 15 bases sitting between them. Germline-derived CDR1 and CDR2 are LGHNA and YSLEER. The CDR3 protein is CASSIYGGRNYGYTF. The CDR3 bases are TGCGCCAGCAGCATATATGGGGGCAGGAACTATGGCTACACCTTC.

V gene TRBV6-5 combines with J gene TRBJ2-5; D is unclear. This CDR3 has 14 residues. Looked up from germline, CDR1 is MNHEY and CDR2 is SVGAGI. V lost 5 bases to trimming and J lost 0 bases, with 10 bases between them. As DNA, the CDR3 is TGTGCCAGCAGTACTCGACACCACCAAGAGACCCAGTACTTC. It translates to CASSTRHHQETQYF.

The genes are TRBV6-6 and TRBJ1-1; perhaps TRBD1 as D (5 bases). This CDR3 contains 13 residues. Between the trimmed V and J ends, which lost 5 bases and 4 bases, there was a span of 11 bases. Per the germline V gene, CDR1 is MNHNY and CDR2 is SVGAGI (reference sequence). The CDR3 coding sequence is TGTGCCAGCAGTACCAGGGAGAGCACTGAAGCTTTCTTT. It is translated as CASSTRESTEAFF.

This clone was found once. A read error may account for a junction end that differs from germline. The V and J genes are TRBV11-2 and TRBJ2-5, with 9 bases fitting TRBD1. CDR3 length: 15 residues. The germline gives CDR1 SGHAT, CDR2 FQNNGV. The CDR3 DNA is TGTGCCAGCAGATTAGGAAGAACAGGGGGCGAGACCCAGTACTTC. Translated: CASRLGRTGGETQYF.

V usage is TRBV10-3 and J usage is TRBJ1-3; possible D gene TRBD1, 6 bases. Trimming took off 4 bases at V and 0 bases at J, with 13 bases between the two ends. There are 16 residues in the CDR3. CDR1 is ENHRY and CDR2 is SYGVKD in the germline V gene. The CDR3 DNA sequence: TGTGCCATCAGTGCTGACAGGCTCGTCTCTGGAAACACCATATATTTT. Translation gives CAISADRLVSGNTIYF.

The rearrangement joins TRBV11-2 to TRBJ2-2; 10 bases fit TRBD1. CDR1 and CDR2 (germline): SGHAT, FQNNGV. CDR3 size: 15 residues. With 5 bases clipped from V and 4 bases from J, the junction kept 4 bases outside the gene matches. CDR3: CASSRDRGSTGELFF. As DNA, the CDR3 is TGTGCCAGCAGCCGGGACAGGGGCAGCACCGGGGAGCTGTTTTTT.

This clone came up a few times. The chain has TRBV11-2 and TRBJ1-1; no firm D call. CDR3 length: 14 residues. Germline V CDR1 and CDR2: SGHAT, FQNNGV. Trimming took off 5 bases at V and 6 bases at J, with 16 bases between the two ends. The CDR3 DNA is TGTGCCAGCAGCCCAGTCCCCCGGGAGGCTGAAGCTTTCTTT. Its protein is CASSPVPREAEAFF.

This clone was picked up a small number of times. In DNA, the CDR3 is TGTGCCAGCAGCTATGGGGGCGGACTAGAAGAGACCCAGTACTTC. It translates to CASSYGGGLEETQYF. V and J are TRBV7-2 and TRBJ2-5; possibly TRBD2 for D (7 bases). The CDR3 loop spans 15 amino acids. The V end was cut by 4 bases, the J end by 3 bases, with 15 bases between. Per germline, CDR1 SGHTA and CDR2 FQGNSA.